The entry below describes one T cell receptor (beta chain). This entry is derived from a study of STAT5B mutations in CD4+ large granular lymphocyte leukemia. Generated by immunoSEQ multiplex PCR, the TCRdb table keeps only in-frame clones and is missing some. The sample has 40,000 to 45,000 clones, 70% to 85% seen once. Germline V gives CDR1 MNHNS, CDR2 SASEGT. The germline V and J ends were trimmed by 3 bases and 2 bases, with 14 bases remaining between them. The CDR3 loop spans 16 amino acids. The chain has TRBV6-1 and TRBJ1-5, with unresolved D. Source material: CD4+ T cells from blood buffy coats. The source of this sequence is a human donor in good health. CDR3: CASSELVTTRNQPQHF. The CDR3 region has the DNA TGTGCCAGCAGTGAGTTAGTGACGACTCGCAATCAGCCCCAGCATTTT.